This T cell receptor (beta chain) was documented in a study of shared T cell receptors in the human thymus. V was trimmed by 4 bases and J by 5 bases, leaving 21 bases between them. The CDR3 loop spans 16 amino acids. Germline assignment: CDR1 MNHEY and CDR2 SMNVEV (reference sequence). The table came from immunoSEQ multiplex PCR; TCRdb's copy has only in-frame clones and leaves some out. This table holds roughly 700,000 clones, around nine tenths found once. In addition, the sample was reused for a study of human thymus T cells. That work adds: Donation came from healthy Finnish infants having corrective surgery for congenital heart defects. Thymus tissue was removed during corrective cardiac surgery. Related studies found that unrelated individuals share highly overlapping thymic repertoires.

The chain joins TRBV27 to TRBJ2-7, with D perhaps matching TRBD1 (6 bases). The receptor was isolated from a boy less than two years old with a congenital heart defect. Material for sequencing was thymocytes. CDR3 sequence (DNA): TGTGCCAGCAGTTCGACGGGACATCACGAGGGGGACGAGCAGTACTTC. Amino acids: CASSSTGHHEGDEQYF.